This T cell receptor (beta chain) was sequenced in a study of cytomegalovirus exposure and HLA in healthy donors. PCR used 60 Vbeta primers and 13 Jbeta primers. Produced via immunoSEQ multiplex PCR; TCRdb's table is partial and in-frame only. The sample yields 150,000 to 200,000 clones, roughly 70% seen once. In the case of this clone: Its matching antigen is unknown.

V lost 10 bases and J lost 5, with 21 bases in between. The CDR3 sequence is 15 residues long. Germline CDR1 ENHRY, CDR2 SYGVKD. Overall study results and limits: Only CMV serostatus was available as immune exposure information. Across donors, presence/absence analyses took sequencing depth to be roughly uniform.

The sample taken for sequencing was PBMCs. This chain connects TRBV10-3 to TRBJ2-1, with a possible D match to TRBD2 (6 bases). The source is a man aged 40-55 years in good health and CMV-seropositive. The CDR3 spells CATTLIRGSNNEQFF. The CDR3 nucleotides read TGTGCCACAACCCTAATCCGGGGGTCGAACAATGAGCAGTTCTTC.